This T cell receptor (beta chain) is from a study of blood T cell repertoires in COVID-19. Across the study: From T cells, B-cell-depleted T cells, or PBMCs came the material, which was cDNA or gDNA.

The germline V gene encodes CDR1 SGDLS and CDR2 YYNGEE. The CDR3 sequence is 16 residues long. The V gene end was trimmed by 0 bases and the J gene end by 7 bases; junction bases not matched to a gene: 7. The method was immunoSEQ multiplex PCR; TCRdb's version includes in-frame clones alone and lacks a portion of them. The table includes 200,000 to 250,000 clones, around four fifths detected once. The chain carries TRBV9 and TRBJ2-3; TRBD2 aligns across 11 bases. The specimen was peripheral blood. The TCR sequence derives from a woman in her 70s with acute or convalescent COVID-19. CDR3 in amino acids: CASSVAGTSGTNTQYF. CDR3 coding DNA: TGTGCCAGCAGCGTAGCAGGGACTAGCGGTACCAATACGCAGTATTTT.